Listed below are T cell receptor beta chains from one sample, sequenced in a study of cytomegalovirus exposure and HLA in healthy donors. Sequencing was performed with immunoSEQ multiplex PCR; in TCRdb, only in-frame clones are kept and a portion is missing. The data show over 70,000 clones, less than 80% seen once. Sample: PBMCs. These receptors all stem from a young man in good health and CMV-seropositive. The CDR3 runs from the conserved cysteine through the conserved F or W. Each record gives: D gene, clone size, V gene, J gene, CDR3 DNA, CDR3 protein. The D gene is left open where the match is weak. Clone size, where shown, is once, few, many, or a class for clones that have expanded.

TRBD1,few,TRBV29-1,TRBJ1-5,TGCAGCGTACAGGGGGTTCCGGATCAGCCCCAGCATTTT,CSVQGVPDQPQHF
NA,NA,TRBV9,TRBJ2-7,TGTGCCGGGCGCGTGGTCTACGAGCAGTACTTC,CAGRVVYEQYF
TRBD2,NA,TRBV5-4,TRBJ2-7,TGTGCCAGCTCCCCTGGCGGGAGGGGTTACGAGCAGTACTTC,CASSPGGRGYEQYF
NA,NA,TRBV28,TRBJ1-3,TGTGCCAGCGGTCGTTACATCGACTCTGGAAACACCATATATTTT,CASGRYIDSGNTIYF
TRBD1,many,TRBV4-2,TRBJ1-5,TGTGCCAGCAGCCAAGATGACATCGGACAGGGCCCCCAGCCCCAGCATTTT,CASSQDDIGQGPQPQHF
NA,once,TRBV19,TRBJ1-5,TGTGCCAGTAGCCCCGGGACATTTTTGAATCAGCCCCAGCATTTT,CASSPGTFLNQPQHF
NA,NA,TRBV6-5,TRBJ2-1,TGTGCCAGCAGTTACTCCCGCAATGAGCAGTTCTTC,CASSYSRNEQFF
NA,NA,TRBV7-3,TRBJ2-3,TGTGCCAGCAGCCATGAGGGGGGAGGGGCCGATACGCAGTATTTT,CASSHEGGGADTQYF
TRBD2,NA,TRBV5-4,TRBJ2-7,TGTGCCAGCAGCTTGGCGGGTTTACTAGCGGTGGACGAGCAGTACTTC,CASSLAGLLAVDEQYF
NA,once,TRBV5-1,TRBJ1-2,TGCGCCAGCAGCTTGGCTGCGGTTAATAACTATGGCTACACCTTC,CASSLAAVNNYGYTF
NA,NA,TRBV6-5,TRBJ1-1,TGTGCCAGCAGATCTTCTCAGGGAGGCACTGAAGCTTTCTTT,CASRSSQGGTEAFF
TRBD1,NA,TRBV4-2,TRBJ1-1,TGTGCCAGCAGCCGAGGACAGGCGGACACTGAAGCTTTCTTT,CASSRGQADTEAFF
TRBD1,NA,TRBV7-9,TRBJ1-2,TGTGCCAGCAGCTTGGGAACAGGGGGGAACTATGGCTACACCTTC,CASSLGTGGNYGYTF
NA,NA,TRBV5-5,TRBJ1-5,TGTGCCAGCAGCCGCGGTGGATCTCAGCCCCAGCATTTT,CASSRGGSQPQHF
NA,NA,TRBV9,TRBJ1-4,TGTGCCAGCAGCCCTCCATTTTCGGGAGATGAAAAACTGTTTTTT,CASSPPFSGDEKLFF
TRBD1,NA,TRBV9,TRBJ2-7,TGTGCCAGCAGCGTAGCTTCTGGGTCAGGGGGATCGTCCTACGAGCAGTACTTC,CASSVASGSGGSSYEQYF